This T cell receptor (beta chain) is drawn from a study of response to subunit inactivated influenza vaccine. Study-wide results and caveats: Authors suggested seasonal influenza vaccinations each recruit few new T cells.

TCRdb passed the RT-PCR reads through MiXCR, listing each CDR3 protein once. The sample holds roughly 290,000 distinct CDR3 sequences, 21% seen once. This clonotype has a handful of counts. Its specificity is unknown. CDR1 SGHRS and CDR2 YFSETQ come from the germline V gene. Germline trimming cut 1 base from V and 2 bases from J; bases unmatched to any gene: 7. This CDR3 has 16 amino acids. The receptor's source is a man aged 50-75 years who received an inactivated influenza vaccine. The chain uses TRBV5-1 and TRBJ2-7, with 9 nucleotides matching TRBD1. Sequencing used PBMCs from blood, obtained less than 22 months after vaccination. CDR3 in amino acids: CASSLPRTGAPYEQYF. The CDR3 coding sequence is TGCGCCAGCAGCTTGCCGAGGACAGGGGCGCCCTACGAGCAGTACTTC.